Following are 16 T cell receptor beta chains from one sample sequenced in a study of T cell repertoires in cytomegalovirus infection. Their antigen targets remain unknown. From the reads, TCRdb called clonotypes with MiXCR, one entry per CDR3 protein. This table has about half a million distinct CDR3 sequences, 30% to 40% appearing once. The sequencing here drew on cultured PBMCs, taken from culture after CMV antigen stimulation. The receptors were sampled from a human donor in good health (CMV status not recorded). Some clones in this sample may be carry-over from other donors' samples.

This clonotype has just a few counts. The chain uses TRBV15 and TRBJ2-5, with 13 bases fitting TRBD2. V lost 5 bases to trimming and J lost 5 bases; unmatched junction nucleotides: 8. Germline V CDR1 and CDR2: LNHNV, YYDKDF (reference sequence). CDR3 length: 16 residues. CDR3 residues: CATSPWTSGSSETQYF. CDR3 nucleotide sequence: TGTGCCACCAGCCCGTGGACTAGCGGGAGCTCGGAGACCCAGTACTTC. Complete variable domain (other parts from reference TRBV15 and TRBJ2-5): DAMVIQNPRYQVTQFGKPVTLSCSQTLNHNVMYWYQQKSSQAPKLLFHYYDKDFNNEADTPDNFQSRRPNTSFCFLDIRSPGLGDTAMYLCATSPWTSGSSETQYFGPGTRLLVL.

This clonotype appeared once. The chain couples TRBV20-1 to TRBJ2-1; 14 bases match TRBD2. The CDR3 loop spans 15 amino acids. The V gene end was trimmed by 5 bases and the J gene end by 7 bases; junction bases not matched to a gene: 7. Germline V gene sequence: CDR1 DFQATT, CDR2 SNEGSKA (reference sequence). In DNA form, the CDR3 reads TGCAGTGCTTCTGTGGGGACTAGCGGGAGTAATGAGCAGTTCTTC. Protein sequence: CSASVGTSGSNEQFF.

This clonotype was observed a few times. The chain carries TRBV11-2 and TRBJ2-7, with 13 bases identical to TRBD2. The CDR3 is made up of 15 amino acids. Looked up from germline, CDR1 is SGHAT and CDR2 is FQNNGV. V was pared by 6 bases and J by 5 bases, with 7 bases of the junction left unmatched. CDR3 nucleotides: TGTGCCAGCAGGAGGACTAGCGGGAGTTTCGACGAGCAGTACTTC. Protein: CASRRTSGSFDEQYF. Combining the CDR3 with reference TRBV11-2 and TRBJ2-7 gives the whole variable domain EAGVAQSPRYKIIEKRQSVAFWCNPISGHATLYWYQQILGQGPKLLIQFQNNGVVDDSQLPKDRFSAERLKGVDSTLKIQPAKLEDSAVYLCASRRTSGSFDEQYFGPGTRLTVT.

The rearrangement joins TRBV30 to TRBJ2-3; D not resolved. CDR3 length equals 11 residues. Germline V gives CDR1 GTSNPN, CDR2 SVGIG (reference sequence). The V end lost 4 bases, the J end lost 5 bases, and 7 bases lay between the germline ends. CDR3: CAWTLLDTQYF. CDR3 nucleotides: TGTGCCTGGACCCTACTAGATACGCAGTATTTT.

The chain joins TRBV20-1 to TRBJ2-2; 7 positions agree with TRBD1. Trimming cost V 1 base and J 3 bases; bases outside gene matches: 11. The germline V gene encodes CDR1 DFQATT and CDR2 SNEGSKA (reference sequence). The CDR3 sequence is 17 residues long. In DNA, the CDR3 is TGCAGTGCTAGAGGAAAAACCGGGACAGTATACACCGGGGAGCTGTTTTTT. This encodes CSARGKTGTVYTGELFF.

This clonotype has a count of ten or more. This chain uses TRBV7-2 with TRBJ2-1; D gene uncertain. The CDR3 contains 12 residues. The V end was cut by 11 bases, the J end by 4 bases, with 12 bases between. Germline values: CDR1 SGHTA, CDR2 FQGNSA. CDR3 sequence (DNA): TGTGCCGGCGAGGCGGATTACAATGAGCAGTTCTTC. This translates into CAGEADYNEQFF.

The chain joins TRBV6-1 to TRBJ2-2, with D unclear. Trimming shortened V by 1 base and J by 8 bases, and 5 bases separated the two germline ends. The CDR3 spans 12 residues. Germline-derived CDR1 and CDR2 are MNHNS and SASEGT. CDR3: CASSEVLGELFF. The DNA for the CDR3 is TGTGCCAGCAGTGAAGTGCTAGGGGAGCTGTTTTTT.

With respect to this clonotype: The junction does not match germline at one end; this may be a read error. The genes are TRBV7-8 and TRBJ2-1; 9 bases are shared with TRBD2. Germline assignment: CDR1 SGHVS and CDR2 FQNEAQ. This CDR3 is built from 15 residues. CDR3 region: CASRETSGKDNERFF. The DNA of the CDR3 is TGTGCCAGCAGGGAGACTAGCGGCAAGGACAATGAGCGGTTCTTC.

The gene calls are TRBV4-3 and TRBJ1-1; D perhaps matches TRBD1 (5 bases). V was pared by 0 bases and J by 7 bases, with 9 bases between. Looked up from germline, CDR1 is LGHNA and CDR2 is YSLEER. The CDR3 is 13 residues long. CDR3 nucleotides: TGCGCCAGCAGCCAAGATCGGGGCTATGAAGCTTTCTTT. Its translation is CASSQDRGYEAFF.

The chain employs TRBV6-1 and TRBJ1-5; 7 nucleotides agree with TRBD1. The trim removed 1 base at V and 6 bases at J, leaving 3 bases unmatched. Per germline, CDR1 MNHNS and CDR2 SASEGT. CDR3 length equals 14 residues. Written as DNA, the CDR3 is TGTGCCAGCAGTGAAGGGGCAGGGGGTCAGCCCCAGCATTTT. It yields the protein CASSEGAGGQPQHF.

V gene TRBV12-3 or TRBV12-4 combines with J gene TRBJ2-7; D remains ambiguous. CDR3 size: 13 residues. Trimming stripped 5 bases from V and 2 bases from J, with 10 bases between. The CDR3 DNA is TGTGCCAGCAGTCGGAAATGGCCCTACGAGCAGTACGTC. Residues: CASSRKWPYEQYV.

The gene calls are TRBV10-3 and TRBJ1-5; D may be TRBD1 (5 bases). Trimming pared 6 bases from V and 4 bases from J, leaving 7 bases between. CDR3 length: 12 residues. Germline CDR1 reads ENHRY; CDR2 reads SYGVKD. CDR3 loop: CAISSGNQPQHF. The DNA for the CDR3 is TGTGCCATCAGCTCAGGGAATCAGCCCCAGCATTTT.

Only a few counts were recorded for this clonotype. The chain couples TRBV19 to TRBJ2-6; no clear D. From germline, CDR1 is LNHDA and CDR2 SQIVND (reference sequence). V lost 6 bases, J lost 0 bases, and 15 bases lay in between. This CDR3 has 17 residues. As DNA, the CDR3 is TGTGCCAGTAGACTAATAGGGCCGAGCTCTGGGGCCAACGTCCTGACTTTC. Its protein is CASRLIGPSSGANVLTF.

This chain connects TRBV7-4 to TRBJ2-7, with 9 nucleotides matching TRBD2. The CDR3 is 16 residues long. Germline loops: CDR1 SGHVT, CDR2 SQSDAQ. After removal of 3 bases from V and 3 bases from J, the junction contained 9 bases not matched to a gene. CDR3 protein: CASSLPLASGNYEQYF. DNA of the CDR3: TGTGCCAGCAGCTTGCCGCTGGCTAGCGGGAACTACGAGCAGTACTTC.

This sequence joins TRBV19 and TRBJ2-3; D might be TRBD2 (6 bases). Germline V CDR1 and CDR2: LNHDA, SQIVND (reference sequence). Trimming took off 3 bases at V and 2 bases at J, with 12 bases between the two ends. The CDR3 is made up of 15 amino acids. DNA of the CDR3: TGTGCCAGTAGTATCGGTAGCGGAACCACAGATACGCAGTATTTT. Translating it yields CASSIGSGTTDTQYF.

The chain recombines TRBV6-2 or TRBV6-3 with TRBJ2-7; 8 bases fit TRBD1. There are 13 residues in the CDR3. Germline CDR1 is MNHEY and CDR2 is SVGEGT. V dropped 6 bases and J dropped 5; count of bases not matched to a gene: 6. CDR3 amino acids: CASRPTGENEQYV. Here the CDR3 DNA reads TGTGCCAGCAGGCCGACAGGGGAAAACGAGCAGTACGTC.